The 13 T cell receptor beta chains given below trace back to one sample, sequenced in a study of chemoradiotherapy in HPV16-positive cancers. Profiling relied on immunoSEQ multiplex PCR, and the TCRdb table lists in-frame clones only, not all of them. The data contain 30,000 to 35,000 clones, about 88% of them singletons. The material sequenced was blood, taken from a patient who underwent chemoradiotherapy. Source of these receptors: a human donor with HPV-associated anogenital cancer.

V is TRBV7-6 and J is TRBJ2-7; D is unresolved. The CDR3 consists of 14 residues. Per germline, CDR1 SGHVS and CDR2 FNYEAQ. Trimming took 1 base from V and 1 from J, leaving 8 bases between them. As DNA, the CDR3 is TGTGCCAGCAGCTTAGTGGACGATTCCTACGAGCAGTACTTC. The encoded protein is CASSLVDDSYEQYF.

V gene TRBV7-9 combines with J gene TRBJ2-7, with TRBD2 matching over 11 bases. With V trimmed by 5 bases and J by 4 bases, 7 bases remained unmatched. CDR1 is SEHNR, CDR2 FQNEAQ, per germline (reference sequence). The CDR3 contains 15 residues. The chain's CDR3 is CASSPSGGPRYEQYF. In DNA form, the CDR3 reads TGTGCCAGCAGCCCTAGCGGGGGGCCCCGATACGAGCAGTACTTC. Drawing the rest from reference TRBV7-9 and TRBJ2-7, the complete variable domain is DTGVSQNPRHKITKRGQNVTFRCDPISEHNRLYWYRQTLGQGPEFLTYFQNEAQLEKSRLLSDRFSAERPKGSFSTLEIQRTEQGDSAMYLCASSPSGGPRYEQYFGPGTRLTVT.

V gene TRBV19 combines with J gene TRBJ1-2; tentative D call: TRBD1 (6 bases). CDR1 is LNHDA and CDR2 is SQIVND in the germline V gene (reference sequence). V shed 7 bases and J shed 2 bases, with 14 bases lying between them. The CDR3 is made up of 14 amino acids. CDR3 region: CASTLSRGNYGYTF. The CDR3 nucleotides read TGTGCCAGTACCCTGAGTAGGGGGAACTATGGCTACACCTTC.

This clone came up a few times. The V call is TRBV18, the J call TRBJ1-4, with D perhaps TRBD1 (5 bases). V was trimmed by 6 bases and J by 4 bases, leaving 15 bases between them. Germline CDR1 KGHSH, CDR2 LQKENI. This CDR3 has 15 residues. The CDR3 sequence: CASSRSRGDNEKLFF. Written as DNA, the CDR3 is TGTGCCAGCTCTCGTTCAAGAGGGGATAATGAAAAACTGTTTTTT.

The genes are TRBV4-3 and TRBJ2-2; D is undetermined. The V end lost 0 bases, the J end lost 3 bases, and 14 bases lay between the germline ends. The CDR3 extends over 17 amino acids. Germline V gene data show CDR1 as LGHNA and CDR2 as YSLEER. CDR3: CASSQEVSQTHTGELFF. As DNA, the CDR3 is TGCGCCAGCAGCCAAGAGGTATCCCAAACACACACCGGGGAGCTGTTTTTT.

V usage is TRBV5-1 and J usage is TRBJ2-2, with D possibly matching TRBD1 (6 bases). In germline, CDR1 is SGHRS, CDR2 YFSETQ. This CDR3 region has 15 residues. The V gene lost 5 bases and the J gene lost 5 bases, with 16 bases spanning the gap. The CDR3 nucleotides are TGCGCCAGCAGGCCCCAGGGACAAACTACCGGGGAGCTGTTTTTT. Translating it yields CASRPQGQTTGELFF.

This chain links TRBV10-2 with TRBJ2-3; 11 bases are shared with TRBD1. There are 15 residues in the CDR3. V shed 6 bases, J shed 6 bases, and the junction held 8 bases outside the gene matches. Germline V CDR1 and CDR2: WSHSY, SAAADI. The CDR3 region has the DNA TGCGCCAGCAGATCCGGGACAGGGGGTGAGGATACGCAGTATTTT. Amino acid sequence: CASRSGTGGEDTQYF.

The gene calls are TRBV9 and TRBJ2-2; 14 bases are shared with TRBD2. V was pared by 0 bases and J by 4 bases, with 11 bases of the junction left unmatched. Germline-derived CDR1 and CDR2 are SGDLS and YYNGEE. CDR3 length: 20 amino acids. CDR3 protein: CASSVDRRLAGGRSTGELFF. CDR3 DNA sequence: TGTGCCAGCAGCGTAGACCGCCGACTAGCGGGGGGGCGGAGCACCGGGGAGCTGTTTTTT. Variable domain in full (rest from reference TRBV9 and TRBJ2-2): DSGVTQTPKHLITATGQRVTLRCSPRSGDLSVYWYQQSLDQGLQFLIQYYNGEERAKGNILERFSAQQFPDLHSELNLSSLELGDSALYFCASSVDRRLAGGRSTGELFFGEGSRLTVL.

Comments on this clone: The germline gene is not matched at one end of the junction; a read error may be the cause. The chain links TRBV7-7 to TRBJ2-1; a weak D match, TRBD2 (6 bases). Germline CDR1 reads SSHAT; CDR2 reads FNYEAQ (reference sequence). The CDR3 has 13 residues. CDR3: CASSLDAGLEQFF. The CDR3 DNA sequence: TGTGCTAGCAGCTTAGATGCGGGGCTGGAGCAGTTCTTC.

This chain uses TRBV7-2 with TRBJ2-5; maybe TRBD1 (6 bases). This CDR3 comprises 16 residues. Germline CDR1 is SGHTA and CDR2 is FQGNSA. Between the trimmed V and J ends, which lost 5 bases and 5 bases, there was a span of 21 bases. The CDR3 DNA reads TGTGCCAGCAGCCGTGGGACACGTCAAATTTGGGAGACCCAGTACTTC. Amino acid sequence: CASSRGTRQIWETQYF.

The rearrangement links TRBV18 to TRBJ2-7; TRBD2 matches at 14 bases. The CDR3 is 16 amino acids. Germline V gene data show CDR1 as KGHSH and CDR2 as LQKENI. V gave up 0 bases and J gave up 2 bases; unmatched junction bases: 0. CDR3: CASSPPGLAGAYEQYF. CDR3 DNA: TGTGCCAGCTCACCACCGGGACTAGCGGGGGCCTACGAGCAGTACTTC. The full variable domain, rest sourced from reference TRBV18 and TRBJ2-7, is NAGVMQNPRHLVRRRGQEARLRCSPMKGHSHVYWYRQLPEEGLKFMVYLQKENIIDESGMPKERFSAEFPKEGPSILRIQQVVRGDSAAYFCASSPPGLAGAYEQYFGPGTRLTVT.

This chain connects TRBV6-6 to TRBJ1-3; TRBD1 matches 7 bases. This CDR3 region has 13 residues. Germline V gene data show CDR1 as MNHNY and CDR2 as SVGAGI (reference sequence). With V trimmed by 2 bases and J by 8 bases, 3 bases remained unmatched. The CDR3 coding sequence is TGTGCCAGCAGTTACCTACAGGGGTACACCATATATTTT. The encoded protein is CASSYLQGYTIYF.

The rearrangement joins TRBV19 to TRBJ2-5, with D possibly matching TRBD2 (5 bases). Germline-derived CDR1 and CDR2 are LNHDA and SQIVND (reference sequence). Trimming took 6 bases from V and 7 from J, leaving 9 bases between them. The CDR3 runs to 11 residues. CDR3 DNA: TGTGCCAGTAGATCGGGGTGGACCCAGTACTTC. Its translation: CASRSGWTQYF. The variable domain in full, with the rest retrieved from reference TRBV19 and TRBJ2-5, is DGGITQSPKYLFRKEGQNVTLSCEQNLNHDAMYWYRQDPGQGLRLIYYSQIVNDFQKGDIAEGYSVSREKKESFPLTVTSAQKNPTAFYLCASRSGWTQYFGPGTRLLVL.